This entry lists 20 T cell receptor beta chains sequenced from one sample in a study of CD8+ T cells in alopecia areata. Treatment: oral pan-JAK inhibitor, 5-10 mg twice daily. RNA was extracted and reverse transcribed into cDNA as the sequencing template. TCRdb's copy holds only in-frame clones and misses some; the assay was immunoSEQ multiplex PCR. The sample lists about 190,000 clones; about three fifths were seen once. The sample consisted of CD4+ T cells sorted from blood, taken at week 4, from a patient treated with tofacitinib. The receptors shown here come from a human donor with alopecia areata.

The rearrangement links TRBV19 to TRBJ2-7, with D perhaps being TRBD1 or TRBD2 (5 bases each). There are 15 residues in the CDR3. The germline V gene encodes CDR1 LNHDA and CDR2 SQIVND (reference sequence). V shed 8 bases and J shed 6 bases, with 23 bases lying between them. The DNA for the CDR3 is TGTGCCAGTGCCGTTGGTCCGGACCGGGGCGCCGAGCAGTACTTC. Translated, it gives CASAVGPDRGAEQYF.

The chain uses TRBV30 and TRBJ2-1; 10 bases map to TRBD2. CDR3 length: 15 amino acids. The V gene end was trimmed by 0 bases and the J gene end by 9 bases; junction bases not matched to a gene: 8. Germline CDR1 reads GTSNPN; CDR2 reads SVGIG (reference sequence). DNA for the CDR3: TGTGCCTGGAGTGTACTCCTAGCGGGAGAAAGTGAGCAGTTCTTC. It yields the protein CAWSVLLAGESEQFF.

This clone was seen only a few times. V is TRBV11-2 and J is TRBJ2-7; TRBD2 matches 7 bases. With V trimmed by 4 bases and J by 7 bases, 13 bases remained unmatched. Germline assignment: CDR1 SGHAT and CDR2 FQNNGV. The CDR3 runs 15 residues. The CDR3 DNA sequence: TGTGCCAGCAGCTCGGGGGGACTTAGGAGGGGTGAGCAGTACTTC. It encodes CASSSGGLRRGEQYF.

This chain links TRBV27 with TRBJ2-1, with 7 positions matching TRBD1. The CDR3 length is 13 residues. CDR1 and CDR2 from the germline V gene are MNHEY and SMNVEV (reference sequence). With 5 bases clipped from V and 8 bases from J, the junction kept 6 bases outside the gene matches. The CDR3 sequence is CASSVQGLDEQFF. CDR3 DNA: TGTGCCAGCAGTGTACAGGGGTTAGATGAGCAGTTCTTC.

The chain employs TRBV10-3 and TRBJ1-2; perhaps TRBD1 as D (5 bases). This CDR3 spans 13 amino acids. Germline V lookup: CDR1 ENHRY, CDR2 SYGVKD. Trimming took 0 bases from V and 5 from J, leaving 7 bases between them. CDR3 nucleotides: TGTGCCATCAGTGAGTCAAGGGGATATGGCTACACCTTC. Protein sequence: CAISESRGYGYTF.

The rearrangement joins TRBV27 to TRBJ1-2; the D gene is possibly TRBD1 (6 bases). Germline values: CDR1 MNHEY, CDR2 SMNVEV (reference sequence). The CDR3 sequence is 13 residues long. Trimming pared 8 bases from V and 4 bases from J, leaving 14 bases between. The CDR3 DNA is TGTGCCAGCCGACGGACAGCGAGCTATGGCTACACCTTC. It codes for CASRRTASYGYTF.

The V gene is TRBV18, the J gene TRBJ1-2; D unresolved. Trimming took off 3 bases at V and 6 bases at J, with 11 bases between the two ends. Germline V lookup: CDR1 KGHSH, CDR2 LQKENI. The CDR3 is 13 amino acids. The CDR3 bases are TGTGCCAGCTCACCTAACGGCCCCGATGGCTACACCTTC. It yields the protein CASSPNGPDGYTF.

CDR3 DNA: TGTGCCAGCAGCGTGATTAGTGGGAACACCGGGGAGCTGTTTTTT. Amino acid sequence: CASSVISGNTGELFF. J is TRBJ2-2 and V is TRBV7-2; D is undetermined. The CDR3 runs 15 residues. Trimming stripped 5 bases from V and 1 base from J, with 11 bases between. From germline, CDR1 is SGHTA and CDR2 FQGNSA.

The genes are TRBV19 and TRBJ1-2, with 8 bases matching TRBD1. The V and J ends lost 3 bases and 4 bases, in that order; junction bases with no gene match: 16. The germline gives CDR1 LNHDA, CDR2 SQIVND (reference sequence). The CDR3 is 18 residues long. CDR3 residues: CASSISSRAGGLGYGYTF. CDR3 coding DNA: TGTGCCAGTAGTATTTCAAGCCGCGCAGGGGGCCTTGGCTATGGCTACACCTTC.

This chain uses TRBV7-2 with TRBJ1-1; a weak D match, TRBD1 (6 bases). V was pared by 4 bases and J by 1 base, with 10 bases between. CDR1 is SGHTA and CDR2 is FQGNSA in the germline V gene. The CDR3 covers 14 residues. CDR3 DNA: TGTGCCAGCAGCTCACAGGGTTCGAACACTGAAGCTTTCTTT. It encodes CASSSQGSNTEAFF.

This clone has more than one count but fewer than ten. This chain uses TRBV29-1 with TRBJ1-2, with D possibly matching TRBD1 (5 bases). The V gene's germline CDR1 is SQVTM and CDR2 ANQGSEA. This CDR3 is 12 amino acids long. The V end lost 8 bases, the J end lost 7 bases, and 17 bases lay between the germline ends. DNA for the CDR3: TGCAGCCTGGGGACCCAGGGTGGTGGCTACACCTTC. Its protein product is CSLGTQGGGYTF. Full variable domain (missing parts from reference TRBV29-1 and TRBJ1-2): SAVISQKPSRDICQRGTSLTIQCQVDSQVTMMFWYRQQPGQSLTLIATANQGSEATYESGFVIDKFPISRPNLTFSTLTVSNMSPEDSSIYLCSLGTQGGGYTFGSGTRLTVV.

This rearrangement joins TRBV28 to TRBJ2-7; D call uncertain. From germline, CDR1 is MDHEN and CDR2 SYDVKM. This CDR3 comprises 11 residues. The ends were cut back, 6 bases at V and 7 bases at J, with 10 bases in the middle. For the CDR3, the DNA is TGTGCCAGCAGGGTGGGTCTGGAGCAGTACTTC. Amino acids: CASRVGLEQYF.

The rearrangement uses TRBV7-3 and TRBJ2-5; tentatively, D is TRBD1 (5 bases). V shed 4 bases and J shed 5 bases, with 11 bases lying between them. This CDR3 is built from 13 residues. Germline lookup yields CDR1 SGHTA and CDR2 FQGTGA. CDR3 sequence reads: CASSSRASETQYF. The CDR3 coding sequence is TGTGCCAGCAGCTCCAGGGCCTCGGAGACCCAGTACTTC.

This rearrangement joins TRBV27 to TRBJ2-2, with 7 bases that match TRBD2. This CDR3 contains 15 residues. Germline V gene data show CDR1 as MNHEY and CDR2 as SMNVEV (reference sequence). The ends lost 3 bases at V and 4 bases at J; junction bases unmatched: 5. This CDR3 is CASSFIGGFTGELFF. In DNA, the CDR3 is TGTGCCAGCAGTTTTATCGGGGGGTTCACCGGGGAGCTGTTTTTT.

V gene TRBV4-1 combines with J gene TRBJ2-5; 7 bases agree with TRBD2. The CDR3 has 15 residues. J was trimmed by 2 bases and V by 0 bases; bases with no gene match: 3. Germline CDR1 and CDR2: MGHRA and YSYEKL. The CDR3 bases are TGCGCCAGCAGCCAAGATCAGCGGGGACAAGAGACCCAGTACTTC. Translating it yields CASSQDQRGQETQYF.

CDR3 amino acids: CASSFGRGYTF. DNA of the CDR3: TGTGCCAGCAGTTTTGGTCGGGGCTACACCTTC. The rearrangement uses TRBV28 and TRBJ1-2; D uncertain. The CDR3 is 11 amino acids. Trimming stripped 3 bases from V and 8 bases from J, with 7 bases between. Germline V lookup: CDR1 MDHEN, CDR2 SYDVKM.

This CDR3 reads CASSTGGNAEAFF. Written as DNA, the CDR3 is TGTGCCAGCAGTACAGGGGGAAACGCTGAAGCTTTCTTT. The chain recombines TRBV27 with TRBJ1-1; 8 bases are a match to TRBD1. Looked up from germline, CDR1 is MNHEY and CDR2 is SMNVEV (reference sequence). The CDR3 extends over 13 amino acids. V shed 5 bases and J 6 bases; nucleotides not matched to a gene: 5.

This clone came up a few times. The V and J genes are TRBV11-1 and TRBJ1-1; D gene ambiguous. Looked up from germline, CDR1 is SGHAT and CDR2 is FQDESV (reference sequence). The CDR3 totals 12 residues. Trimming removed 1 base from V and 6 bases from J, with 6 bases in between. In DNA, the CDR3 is TGTGCCAGCAGCTTAGTAAACCCTGAAGCTTTCTTT. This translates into CASSLVNPEAFF.

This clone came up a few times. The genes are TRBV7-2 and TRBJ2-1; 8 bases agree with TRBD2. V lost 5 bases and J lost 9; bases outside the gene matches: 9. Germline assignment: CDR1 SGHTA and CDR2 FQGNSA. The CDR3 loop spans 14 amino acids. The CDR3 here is CASSPSGRPAEQFF. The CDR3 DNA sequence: TGTGCCAGCAGCCCGAGCGGGAGACCGGCTGAGCAGTTCTTC.

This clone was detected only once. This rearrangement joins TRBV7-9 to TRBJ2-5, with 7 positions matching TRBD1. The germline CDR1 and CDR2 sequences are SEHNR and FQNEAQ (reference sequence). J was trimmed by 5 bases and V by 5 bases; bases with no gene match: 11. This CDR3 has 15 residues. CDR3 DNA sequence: TGTGCCAGCAGCGAAAAGGACAGGCACGGGGAGACCCAGTACTTC. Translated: CASSEKDRHGETQYF. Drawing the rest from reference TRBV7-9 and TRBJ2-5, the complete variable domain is DTGVSQNPRHKITKRGQNVTFRCDPISEHNRLYWYRQTLGQGPEFLTYFQNEAQLEKSRLLSDRFSAERPKGSFSTLEIQRTEQGDSAMYLCASSEKDRHGETQYFGPGTRLLVL.